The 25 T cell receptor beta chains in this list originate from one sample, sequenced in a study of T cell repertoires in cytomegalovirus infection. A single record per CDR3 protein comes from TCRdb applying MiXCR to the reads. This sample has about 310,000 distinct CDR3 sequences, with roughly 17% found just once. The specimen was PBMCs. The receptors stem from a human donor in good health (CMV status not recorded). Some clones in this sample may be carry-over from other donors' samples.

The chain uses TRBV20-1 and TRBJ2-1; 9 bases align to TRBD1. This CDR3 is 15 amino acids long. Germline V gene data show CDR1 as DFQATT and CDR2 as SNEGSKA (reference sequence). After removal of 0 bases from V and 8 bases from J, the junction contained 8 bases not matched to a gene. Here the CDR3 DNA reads TGCAGTGCTAGAGATTGGGGACAGGGTATCGATGAGCAGTTCTTC. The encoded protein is CSARDWGQGIDEQFF.

In DNA, the CDR3 is TGCAGTGCTAGGCTCCGGACGGGGCCTGAAGCTTTCTTT. Translating it yields CSARLRTGPEAFF. The V and J genes are TRBV20-1 and TRBJ1-1; D possibly corresponds to TRBD1 (5 bases). This CDR3 has 13 residues. V gave up 3 bases and J gave up 6 bases, with 14 bases separating them. Germline CDR1 reads DFQATT; CDR2 reads SNEGSKA (reference sequence).

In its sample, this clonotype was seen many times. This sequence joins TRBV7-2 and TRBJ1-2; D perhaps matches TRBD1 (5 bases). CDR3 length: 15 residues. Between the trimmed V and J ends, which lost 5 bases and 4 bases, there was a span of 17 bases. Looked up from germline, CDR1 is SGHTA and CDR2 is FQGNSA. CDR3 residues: CASSPSTGIIYGYTF. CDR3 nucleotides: TGTGCCAGCAGCCCATCAACAGGAATTATCTATGGCTACACCTTC.

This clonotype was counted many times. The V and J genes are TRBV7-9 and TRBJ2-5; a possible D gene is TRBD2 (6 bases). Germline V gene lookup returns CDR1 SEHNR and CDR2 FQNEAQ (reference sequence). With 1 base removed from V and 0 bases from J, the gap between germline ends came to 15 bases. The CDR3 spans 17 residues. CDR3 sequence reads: CASSLVPGVPDQETQYF. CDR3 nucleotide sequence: TGTGCCAGCAGCTTAGTACCGGGGGTTCCTGACCAAGAGACCCAGTACTTC.

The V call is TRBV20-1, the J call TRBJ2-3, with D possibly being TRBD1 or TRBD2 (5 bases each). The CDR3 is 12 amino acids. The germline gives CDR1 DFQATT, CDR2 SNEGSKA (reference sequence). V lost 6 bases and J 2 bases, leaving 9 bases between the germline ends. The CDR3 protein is CSALGATDTQYF. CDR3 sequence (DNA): TGCAGTGCCCTCGGGGCCACAGATACGCAGTATTTT.

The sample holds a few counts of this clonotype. The CDR3 nucleotides are TGTGCCAGCAGCTTATATGGGGTTCAGGGGCCTAACTATGGCTACACCTTC. Translated: CASSLYGVQGPNYGYTF. The chain recombines TRBV11-2 with TRBJ1-2, with a tentative D call TRBD1 (6 bases). V shed 2 bases and J shed 0 bases, with 16 bases lying between them. The germline V gene has CDR1 SGHAT and CDR2 FQNNGV. The CDR3 has 17 residues.

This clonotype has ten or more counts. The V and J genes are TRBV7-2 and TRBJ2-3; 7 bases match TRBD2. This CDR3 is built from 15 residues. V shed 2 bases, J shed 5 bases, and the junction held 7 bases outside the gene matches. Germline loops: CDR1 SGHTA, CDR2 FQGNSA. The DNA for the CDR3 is TGTGCCAGCAGCTTAAGCGGGGTTTTAGGAGATACGCAGTATTTT. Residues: CASSLSGVLGDTQYF.

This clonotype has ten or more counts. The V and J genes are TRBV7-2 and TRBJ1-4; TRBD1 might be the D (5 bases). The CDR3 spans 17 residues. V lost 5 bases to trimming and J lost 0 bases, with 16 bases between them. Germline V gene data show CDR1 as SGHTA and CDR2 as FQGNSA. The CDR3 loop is CASSPQVRISTNEKLFF. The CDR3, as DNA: TGTGCCAGCAGCCCACAGGTGCGGATTTCAACTAATGAAAAACTGTTTTTT.

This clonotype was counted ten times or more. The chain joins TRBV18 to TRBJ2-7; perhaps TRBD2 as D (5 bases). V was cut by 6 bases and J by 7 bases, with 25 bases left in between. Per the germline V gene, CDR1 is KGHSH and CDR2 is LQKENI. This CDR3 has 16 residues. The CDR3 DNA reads TGTGCCAGCTCGGACTCACTCTGGGGAAACCCGAGGGAGCAGTACTTC. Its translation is CASSDSLWGNPREQYF.

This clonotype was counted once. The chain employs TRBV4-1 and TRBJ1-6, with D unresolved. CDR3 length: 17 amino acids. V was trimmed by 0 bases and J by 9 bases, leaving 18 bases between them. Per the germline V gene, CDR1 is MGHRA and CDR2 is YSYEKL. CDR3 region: CASSQDWREGTGSPLHF. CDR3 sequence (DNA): TGCGCCAGCAGCCAAGATTGGAGGGAGGGAACGGGTTCACCCCTCCACTTT.

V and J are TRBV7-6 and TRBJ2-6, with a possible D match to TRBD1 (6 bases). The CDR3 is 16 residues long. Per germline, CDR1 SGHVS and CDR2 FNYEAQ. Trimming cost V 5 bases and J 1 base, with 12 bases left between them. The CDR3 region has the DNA TGTGCCAGCAGCGCAGCAGGGGCGTCTGGGGCCAACGTCCTGACTTTC. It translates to CASSAAGASGANVLTF.

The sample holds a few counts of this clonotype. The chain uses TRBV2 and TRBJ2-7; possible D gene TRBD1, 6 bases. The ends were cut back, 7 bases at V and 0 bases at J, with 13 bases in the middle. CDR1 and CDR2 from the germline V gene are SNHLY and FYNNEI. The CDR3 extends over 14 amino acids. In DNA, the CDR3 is TGTGCCAGCACGTCCGACAGGAACTCCTACGAGCAGTACTTC. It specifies CASTSDRNSYEQYF.

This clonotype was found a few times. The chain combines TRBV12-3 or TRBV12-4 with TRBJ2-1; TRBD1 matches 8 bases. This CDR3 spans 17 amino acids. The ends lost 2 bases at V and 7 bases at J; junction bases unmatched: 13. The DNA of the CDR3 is TGTGCCAGCAGTTTAAGGGCCCCCGGACAGGGTATGAATGAGCAGTTCTTC. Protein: CASSLRAPGQGMNEQFF.

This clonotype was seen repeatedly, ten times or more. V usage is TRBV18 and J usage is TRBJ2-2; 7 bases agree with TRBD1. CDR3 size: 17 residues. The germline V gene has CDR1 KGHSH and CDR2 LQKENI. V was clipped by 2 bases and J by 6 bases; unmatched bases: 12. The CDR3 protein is CASSPFRQGDAPGELFF. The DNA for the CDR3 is TGTGCCAGCTCACCATTTCGGCAGGGGGATGCCCCCGGGGAGCTGTTTTTT.

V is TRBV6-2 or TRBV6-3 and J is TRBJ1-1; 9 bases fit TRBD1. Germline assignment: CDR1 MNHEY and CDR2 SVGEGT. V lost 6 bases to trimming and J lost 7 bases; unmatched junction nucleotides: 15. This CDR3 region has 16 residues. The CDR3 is CASRPRQGGRSDEAFF. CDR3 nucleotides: TGTGCCAGCAGACCAAGACAGGGGGGAAGAAGTGATGAAGCTTTCTTT.

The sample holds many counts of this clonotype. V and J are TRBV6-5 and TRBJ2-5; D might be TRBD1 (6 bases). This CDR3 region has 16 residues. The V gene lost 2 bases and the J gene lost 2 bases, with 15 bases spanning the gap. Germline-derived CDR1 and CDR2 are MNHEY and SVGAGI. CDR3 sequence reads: CASSYKGGNYQETQYF. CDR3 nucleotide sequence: TGTGCCAGCAGTTACAAAGGGGGAAATTATCAAGAGACCCAGTACTTC.

Here the CDR3 reads CASSYSSGGANEQFF. The CDR3 coding sequence is TGTGCCAGCAGTTACTCTAGCGGGGGGGCAAATGAGCAGTTCTTC. The rearrangement joins TRBV6-5 to TRBJ2-1; TRBD2 agrees at 11 bases. Trimming cost V 0 bases and J 7 bases; bases outside gene matches: 2. Looked up from germline, CDR1 is MNHEY and CDR2 is SVGAGI. The CDR3 extends over 15 amino acids.

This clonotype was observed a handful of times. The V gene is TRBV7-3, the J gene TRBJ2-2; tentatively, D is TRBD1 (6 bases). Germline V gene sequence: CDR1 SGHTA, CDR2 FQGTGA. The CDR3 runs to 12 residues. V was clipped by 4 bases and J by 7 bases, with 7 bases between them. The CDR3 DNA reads TGTGCCAGCAGCTCAGGGGTCGGGGAGCTGTTTTTT. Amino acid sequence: CASSSGVGELFF.

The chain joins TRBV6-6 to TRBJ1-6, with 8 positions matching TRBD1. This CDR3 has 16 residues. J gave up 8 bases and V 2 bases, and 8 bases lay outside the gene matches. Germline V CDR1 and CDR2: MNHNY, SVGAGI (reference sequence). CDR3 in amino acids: CASSYPGQGSDSPLHF. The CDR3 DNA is TGTGCCAGCAGTTACCCTGGACAGGGATCGGATTCACCCCTCCACTTT.

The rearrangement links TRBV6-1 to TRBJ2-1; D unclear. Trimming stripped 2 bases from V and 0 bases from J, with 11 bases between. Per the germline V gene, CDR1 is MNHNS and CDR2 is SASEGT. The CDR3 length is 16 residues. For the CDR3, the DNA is TGTGCCAGCAGTGAATGGAAGGGAAGCTCCTACAATGAGCAGTTCTTC. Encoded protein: CASSEWKGSSYNEQFF.

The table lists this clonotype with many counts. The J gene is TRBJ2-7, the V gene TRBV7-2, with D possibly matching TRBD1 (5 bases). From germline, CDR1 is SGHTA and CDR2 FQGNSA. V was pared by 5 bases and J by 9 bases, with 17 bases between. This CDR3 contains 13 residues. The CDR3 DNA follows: TGTGCCAGCAGCCGAGACAGAACTCAGGGGCAGTACTTC. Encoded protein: CASSRDRTQGQYF.

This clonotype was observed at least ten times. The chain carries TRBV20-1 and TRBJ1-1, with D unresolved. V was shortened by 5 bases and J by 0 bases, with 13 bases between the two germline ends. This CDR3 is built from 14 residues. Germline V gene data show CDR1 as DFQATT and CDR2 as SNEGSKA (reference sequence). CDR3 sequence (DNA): TGCAGTGCTTGGCGATTGGGTCTGAACACTGAAGCTTTCTTT. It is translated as CSAWRLGLNTEAFF.

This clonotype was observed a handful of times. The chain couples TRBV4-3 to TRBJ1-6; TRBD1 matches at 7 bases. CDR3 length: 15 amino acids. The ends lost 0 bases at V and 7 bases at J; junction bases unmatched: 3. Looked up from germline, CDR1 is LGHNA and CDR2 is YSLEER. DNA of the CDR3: TGCGCCAGCAGCCAAGAACAGGGGTACAATTCACCCCTCCACTTT. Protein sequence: CASSQEQGYNSPLHF.

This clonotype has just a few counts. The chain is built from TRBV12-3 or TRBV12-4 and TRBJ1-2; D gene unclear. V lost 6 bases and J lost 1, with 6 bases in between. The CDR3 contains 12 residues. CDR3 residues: CASREFNYGYTF. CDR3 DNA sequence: TGTGCCAGCAGGGAATTTAACTATGGCTACACCTTC.

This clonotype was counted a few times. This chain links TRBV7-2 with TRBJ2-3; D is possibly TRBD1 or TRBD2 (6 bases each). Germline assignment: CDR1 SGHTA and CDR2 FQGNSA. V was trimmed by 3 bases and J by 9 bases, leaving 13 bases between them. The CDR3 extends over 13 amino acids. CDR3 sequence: CASSLEGQRTQYF. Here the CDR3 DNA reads TGTGCCAGCAGCTTGGAGGGACAACGAACGCAGTATTTT.